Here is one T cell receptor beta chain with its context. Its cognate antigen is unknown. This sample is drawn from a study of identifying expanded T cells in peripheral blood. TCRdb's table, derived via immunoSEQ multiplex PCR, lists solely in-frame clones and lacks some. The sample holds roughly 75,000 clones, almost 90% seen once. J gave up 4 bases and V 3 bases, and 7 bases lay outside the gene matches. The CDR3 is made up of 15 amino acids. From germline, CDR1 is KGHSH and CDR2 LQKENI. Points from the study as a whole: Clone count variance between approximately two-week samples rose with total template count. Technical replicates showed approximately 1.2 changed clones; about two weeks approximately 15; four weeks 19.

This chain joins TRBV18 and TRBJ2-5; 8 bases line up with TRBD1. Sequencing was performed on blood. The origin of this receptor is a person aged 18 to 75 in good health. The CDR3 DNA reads TGTGCCAGCTCACCGACAGGGGTAGTGTCAGAGACCCAGTACTTC. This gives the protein CASSPTGVVSETQYF.